This T cell receptor (beta chain) was obtained from a study of blood T cell repertoires in COVID-19. Study in general: Samples representing acute and convalescent COVID-19 were sourced from the United States, Italy and Spain.

Repertoires were generated with immunoSEQ multiplex PCR, while TCRdb's copy carries only in-frame clones and drops some. Among over 600,000 clones listed, just under 90% were seen once. The sequencing sample was made of peripheral blood. The receptor comes from a woman aged 18-35 years with acute or convalescent COVID-19.

The CDR3 spells CASSKADSGVPEAFF. As DNA, the CDR3 is TGTGCCAGCAGCAAAGCGGACAGCGGAGTCCCTGAAGCTTTCTTT. The chain combines TRBV21-1 with TRBJ1-1; whether TRBD1, the table's D call, matches the DNA was not checked. TRBV21-1 is described as a pseudogene. This CDR3 has 15 amino acids.